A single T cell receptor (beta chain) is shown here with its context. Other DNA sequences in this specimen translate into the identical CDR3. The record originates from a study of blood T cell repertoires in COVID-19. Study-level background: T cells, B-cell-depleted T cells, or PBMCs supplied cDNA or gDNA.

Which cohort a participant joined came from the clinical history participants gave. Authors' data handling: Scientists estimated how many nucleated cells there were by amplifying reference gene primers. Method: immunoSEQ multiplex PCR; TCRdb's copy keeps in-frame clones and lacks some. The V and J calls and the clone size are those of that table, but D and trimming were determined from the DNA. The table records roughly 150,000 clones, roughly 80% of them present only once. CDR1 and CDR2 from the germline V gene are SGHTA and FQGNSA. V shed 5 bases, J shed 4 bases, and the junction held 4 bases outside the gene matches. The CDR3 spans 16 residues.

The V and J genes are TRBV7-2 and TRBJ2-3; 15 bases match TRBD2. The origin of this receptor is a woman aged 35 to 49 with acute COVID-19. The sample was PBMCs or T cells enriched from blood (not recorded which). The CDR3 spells CASSPGLAGGADTQYF. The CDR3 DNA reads TGTGCCAGCAGCCCCGGACTAGCGGGAGGGGCAGATACGCAGTATTTT.